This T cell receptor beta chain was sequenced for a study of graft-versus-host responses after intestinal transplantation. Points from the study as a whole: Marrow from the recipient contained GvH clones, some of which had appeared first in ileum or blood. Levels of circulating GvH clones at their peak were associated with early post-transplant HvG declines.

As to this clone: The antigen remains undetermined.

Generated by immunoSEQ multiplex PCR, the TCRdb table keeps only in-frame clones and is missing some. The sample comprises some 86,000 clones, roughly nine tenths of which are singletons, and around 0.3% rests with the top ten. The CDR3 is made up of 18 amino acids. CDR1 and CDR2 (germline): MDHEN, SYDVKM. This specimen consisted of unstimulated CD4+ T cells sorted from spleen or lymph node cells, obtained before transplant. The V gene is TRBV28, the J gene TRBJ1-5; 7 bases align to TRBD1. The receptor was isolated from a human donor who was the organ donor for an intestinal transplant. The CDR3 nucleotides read TGTGCAGCAGCGGCTAGGACAGGAATCTTTTATAGCAATCAGCCCCAGCATTTT. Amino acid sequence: CAAAARTGIFYSNQPQHF.